The 20 T cell receptor beta chains listed next were all sequenced from one sample in a study of blood T cell repertoires in COVID-19. TCRdb keeps only in-frame clones here, not all; method: immunoSEQ multiplex PCR. Among some 150,000 clones, around 85% were seen once, and the ten largest hold around 3%. The sequencing sample was made of peripheral blood. These receptors were collected from a woman aged 80 or older with acute or convalescent COVID-19.

The sample holds one count of this clone. The gene calls are TRBV30 and TRBJ1-1; D is possibly TRBD1 (6 bases). The germline V gene encodes CDR1 GTSNPN and CDR2 SVGIG (reference sequence). The CDR3 has 11 amino acids. Deletions cut 4 bases from V and 5 bases from J, with 8 bases between. The CDR3 region is CAWNGQTEAFF. The CDR3 DNA reads as TGTGCCTGGAACGGACAGACTGAAGCTTTCTTT.

This chain uses TRBV5-5 with TRBJ1-6; no clear D gene. With 4 bases removed from V and 9 bases from J, the gap between germline ends came to 11 bases. The CDR3 has 13 residues. Germline V CDR1 and CDR2: SGHKS, YYEKEE (reference sequence). Written as DNA, the CDR3 is TGTGCCAGCAGCCCGACGAGGCTTTCACCCCTCCACTTT. Translated, it gives CASSPTRLSPLHF.

V usage is TRBV6-4 and J usage is TRBJ2-3; the D is unclear. Germline CDR1 is MRHNA and CDR2 is SNTAGT. There are 15 residues in the CDR3. Deletions cut 0 bases from V and 0 bases from J, with 7 bases between. CDR3 sequence (DNA): TGTGCCAGCAGTGACTCCGGAGTTAGCACAGATACGCAGTATTTT. It translates to CASSDSGVSTDTQYF.

The V and J genes are TRBV5-6 and TRBJ2-3, with 15 bases aligning to TRBD2. Looked up from germline, CDR1 is SGHDT and CDR2 is YYEEEE. The CDR3 has 17 residues. J was trimmed by 1 base and V by 4 bases; bases with no gene match: 4. The CDR3 DNA reads as TGTGCCAGCAGCGCCGGACTAGCGGGGGGGGGCACAGATACGCAGTATTTT. Translation: CASSAGLAGGGTDTQYF.

V is TRBV12-3 or TRBV12-4 and J is TRBJ2-5; perhaps TRBD2 as D (5 bases). The CDR3 length is 12 residues. The V and J ends lost 5 bases and 4 bases respectively, with 8 bases between them. The CDR3 DNA reads as TGTGCCAGCAGTCCAGAGGGAGAGACCCAGTACTTC. Translating gives CASSPEGETQYF.

The chain employs TRBV9 and TRBJ2-2; D perhaps matches TRBD1 (5 bases). This CDR3 is 14 amino acids long. V lost 5 bases to trimming and J lost 7 bases, with 15 bases between them. Germline V gene sequence: CDR1 SGDLS, CDR2 YYNGEE. CDR3 loop: CASSVTGVGGELFF. CDR3 DNA: TGTGCCAGCAGTGTAACAGGAGTGGGCGGGGAGCTGTTTTTT.

The V gene is TRBV11-3, the J gene TRBJ2-1, with 8 bases aligning to TRBD2. Germline lookup yields CDR1 SGHNT and CDR2 YENEEA. V trimming: 3 bases; J trimming: 5 bases; junction bases outside the gene matches: 6. The CDR3 consists of 15 residues. The CDR3 DNA reads as TGTGCCAGCAGCTTCCGACTAGCGTCCCACAATGAGCAGTTCTTC. This gives the protein CASSFRLASHNEQFF.

The CDR3 here is CASSVARLNTGELFF. In DNA form, the CDR3 reads TGTGCCAGCAGCGTAGCCAGACTGAACACCGGGGAGCTGTTTTTT. The genes are TRBV9 and TRBJ2-2; no firm D call. The CDR3 covers 15 residues. With 0 bases removed from V and 1 base from J, the gap between germline ends came to 7 bases. Germline-derived CDR1 and CDR2 are SGDLS and YYNGEE. The full variable domain, rest sourced from reference TRBV9 and TRBJ2-2, is DSGVTQTPKHLITATGQRVTLRCSPRSGDLSVYWYQQSLDQGLQFLIQYYNGEERAKGNILERFSAQQFPDLHSELNLSSLELGDSALYFCASSVARLNTGELFFGEGSRLTVL.

In this sample, this clone turned up once. The gene calls are TRBV7-3 and TRBJ2-3; D might be TRBD2 (7 bases). The CDR3 is 16 amino acids. Germline V CDR1 and CDR2: SGHTA, FQGTGA. V was pared by 6 bases and J by 2 bases, with 18 bases between. CDR3 sequence (DNA): TGTGCCAGCAGGGCGGGGGCCAACATCCTCACAGATACGCAGTATTTT. This codes for CASRAGANILTDTQYF.

The chain employs TRBV4-1 and TRBJ1-3; TRBD1 is a possible D gene (6 bases). Germline loops: CDR1 MGHRA, CDR2 YSYEKL. V was trimmed by 0 bases and J by 0 bases, leaving 12 bases between them. The CDR3 length is 17 residues. The CDR3 region is CASSQDWWTVSGNTIYF. In nucleotides, the CDR3 is TGCGCCAGCAGCCAAGATTGGTGGACAGTCTCTGGAAACACCATATATTTT.

Here the CDR3 DNA reads TGTGCCAGCAGCTACGTCGGACAGCCGAACACCGGGGAGCTGTTTTTT. Its protein product is CASSYVGQPNTGELFF. V usage is TRBV5-6 and J usage is TRBJ2-2; D perhaps matches TRBD1 (6 bases). The CDR3 has 16 amino acids. CDR1 and CDR2 (germline): SGHDT, YYEEEE. V shed 3 bases and J shed 0 bases, with 12 bases lying between them.

The chain couples TRBV11-2 to TRBJ1-3; no clear D gene. The CDR3 is made up of 15 amino acids. Germline V gives CDR1 SGHAT, CDR2 FQNNGV. Trimming cost V 5 bases and J 2 bases, with 13 bases left between them. The CDR3 region is CASSPTRAAGNTIYF. The CDR3 DNA sequence: TGTGCCAGCAGCCCAACGAGAGCGGCTGGAAACACCATATATTTT.

The V gene is TRBV5-1, the J gene TRBJ1-2; 7 positions agree with TRBD1. The junction had 8 bases not matched to a gene; V was cut back by 4 bases and J by 5 bases. CDR3 size: 14 residues. Germline V gene data show CDR1 as SGHRS and CDR2 as YFSETQ. CDR3 bases: TGCGCCAGCAGCCCTGGGTCAGGGGGATATGGCTACACCTTC. It translates to CASSPGSGGYGYTF.

V and J are TRBV5-4 and TRBJ2-7, with a tentative D call TRBD1 (5 bases). Trimming stripped 2 bases from V and 2 bases from J, with 11 bases between. The germline gives CDR1 SGHNT, CDR2 YYREEE (reference sequence). This CDR3 is built from 14 residues. The CDR3 DNA is TGTGCCAGCAGCTTAGTGCCCAGGGCCTACGAGCAGTACTTC. It encodes CASSLVPRAYEQYF.

This chain connects TRBV27 to TRBJ1-1; 8 bases fit TRBD1. CDR1 MNHEY and CDR2 SMNVEV come from the germline V gene (reference sequence). The CDR3 totals 14 residues. The ends lost 6 bases at V and 4 bases at J; junction bases unmatched: 7. The CDR3 spells CASSPGQVGTEAFF. CDR3 DNA: TGTGCCAGCAGCCCGGGACAGGTGGGCACTGAAGCTTTCTTT.

V gene TRBV18 combines with J gene TRBJ1-1; tentative D call: TRBD1 (5 bases). The germline CDR1 and CDR2 sequences are KGHSH and LQKENI. This CDR3 has 15 residues. V gave up 4 bases and J gave up 7 bases, with 19 bases separating them. CDR3 amino acids: CASSLRTRTLVEAFF. CDR3 DNA: TGTGCCAGCTCACTACGGACACGGACCCTGGTTGAAGCTTTCTTT.

This sequence joins TRBV28 and TRBJ1-1, with TRBD1 matching 7 bases. V shed 4 bases and J 0 bases; nucleotides not matched to a gene: 5. The length of the CDR3 is 15 residues. Germline loops: CDR1 MDHEN, CDR2 SYDVKM. The DNA for the CDR3 is TGTGCCAGCAGTTCCCCGGGACAGATGAACACTGAAGCTTTCTTT. It is translated as CASSSPGQMNTEAFF.

This chain's CDR3 is CASSRTPDRDYEQYF. Written as DNA, the CDR3 is TGTGCCAGCAGCCGGACCCCGGACAGGGACTACGAGCAGTACTTC. The V call is TRBV14, the J call TRBJ2-7, with TRBD1 identical over 8 bases. The V segment lost 4 bases and the J segment 3 bases; nucleotides outside the gene matches: 8. Germline V CDR1 and CDR2: SGHDN, FVKESK. This CDR3 contains 15 residues.

This clone was picked up one time. The chain employs TRBV20-1 and TRBJ1-1, with D perhaps matching TRBD1 (5 bases). The CDR3 runs to 13 residues. Germline V CDR1 and CDR2: DFQATT, SNEGSKA (reference sequence). Trimming stripped 3 bases from V and 0 bases from J, with 8 bases between. Written as DNA, the CDR3 is TGCAGTGCTAGTAGGGGCTTGAACACTGAAGCTTTCTTT. It codes for CSASRGLNTEAFF.

The rearrangement uses TRBV7-3 and TRBJ2-1; 10 bases fit TRBD2. The junction had 12 bases not matched to a gene; V was cut back by 5 bases and J by 8 bases. The CDR3 spans 16 residues. Germline-derived CDR1 and CDR2 are SGHTA and FQGTGA. The CDR3 loop reads CASSPKGSGGADEQFF. In DNA, the CDR3 is TGTGCCAGCAGCCCTAAGGGAAGCGGGGGGGCTGATGAGCAGTTCTTC.